Detailed here is one T cell receptor beta chain. This clone showed up just a few times. Its recognized antigen is unknown. No base quality information exists; no much larger clone differs at one position. The sample has other DNA sequences that encode this CDR3 too. The sample is drawn from a study of beta chain features in type 1 diabetes (dated 2018 in TCRdb). In the study overall: Mean age, gender distribution, total cell number and subset yield were not different between patients and healthy donors. A total of 100 million to 140 million sorted cells were examined across all samples, and the number of cells per subset was strongly correlated with RNA yield. Regulatory and stem cell-like memory subsets were obtained from only 8 patients and roughly 8 healthy donors, while naive and central memory subsets were obtained from all 30 or so donors. The study compared TCRB repertoires of sorted circulating CD4+ T cell subsets between recently diagnosed type 1 diabetes patients and matched healthy donors. Overall results and qualifications from the work: Patients with type 1 diabetes made fewer insertions and deleted more nucleotides at VDJ recombination sites, implying thymic rearrangement abnormalities. Because cDNA rather than genomic DNA was sequenced, highly expressing activated cells could have been over-represented, although no difference in activation and CD3 levels was found between groups. Because small numbers of individuals were included in the HLA sub-analyses, any influence of HLA type on TCRB rearrangement was left unresolved. Type 1 diabetes patients showed a moderate but significant shortening of TCRB CDR3 length in all four CD4+ subsets. Shorter templates might be favored by PCR, yet because patient and control samples were amplified and corrected together, any such skew would affect both groups equally. Naive, central memory and regulatory TCRB repertoires appeared to be more alike among patients than among healthy donors.

All of the isolated RNA was reverse transcribed with the High Capacity cDNA Reverse Transcription Kit, so expressed TCRB transcripts were sequenced. Naive, central memory and regulatory T cell samples underwent deep immunoSEQ sequencing, averaging about 3.57 million total reads per sample. After sorted cells were lysed in RLT buffer, RNA was extracted with DNase-treated RNeasy Micro or Mini kits, with the choice depending on cell number. Each cell subset was processed on its own to prevent cross-contamination, while patient and healthy donor samples were processed together. The immunoSEQ multiplex PCR was used to amplify TCRB sequences from cDNA, generating 87-bp fragments that spanned the CDR3 region. Sequencing of the amplicons was performed on the Illumina HiSeq platform. The original pipeline was this. Synthetic template baselines were used to correct PCR bias computationally, reads within Hamming distance 2 were collapsed, and singletons that could not be merged were discarded. By aligning reads against IMGT, V, D and J genes, CDR3 length, and insertions or deletions at six rearrangement sites were assigned. Within each subset, clonotype counts were normalized to sorted cell number, after which true diversity and Gini coefficients were computed with the tcR R package. Repertoire sharing was quantified using the overlap coefficient calculated on TCRB nucleotide sequences. Out-of-frame TCRB sequences from naive cells were analyzed to stand in for the pre-selection repertoire. This immuneACCESS table, as held by TCRdb, lists in-frame sequences with V and J called but not all clones. Of the missing ones, under half trace to an unresolved V gene in checked studies; the others have no known cause. V and J calls and clone size are copied from that table; D and trimming were computed from the DNA. The sample table contains 250,000 to 350,000 clones; only one count was recorded for around 15% of them. The ten largest clonotypes hold roughly 0.018% of the sample.

From each donor, a single peripheral blood sample of 100 to 150 mL on average was drawn into heparinised tubes. A BD FACSAria II and a panel including CD45RO, CCR7, CD25, CD127, CD95 and CD27 were used to sort naive, central memory, regulatory and stem cell-like memory CD4+ T cells. Every sorted population had a purity above 95%. Right away, PBMCs were isolated by Lymphoprep density gradient centrifugation and were stained directly, with no culture step. To minimize batch effects, samples were stained and sorted in pairs, one healthy donor with one patient per experiment. CDR3 length: 15 amino acids, cysteine to phenylalanine. Left in the record is the CDR3 DNA by itself, 45 bases read in frame from the first base. Trimming costs V 4 bases and J 2 bases, and their ends lie 12 bases apart. CDR1 and CDR2 are drawn from the germline V gene: SGHRS, YFSETQ.

What was sequenced was naive CD4+ T cells from blood. Sample cell subset or site, as interpreted from the label and publication: true naive CD4+ T cells. The sequence joins TRBV5-1 to TRBJ2-2; matching of 6 bases hints at TRBD1 as the D gene. This clonotype originated in a man aged 30-40 years with type 1 diabetes. The CDR3 amino acid sequence is: CASSLGQPNTGELFF. In nucleotide form, the sequence is TGCGCCAGCAGCCTCGGACAGCCTAACACCGGGGAGCTGTTTTTT.